The source of this TCR beta chain is a study of T cells after yellow fever vaccination. Study at large: Researchers used SMART-Seq v4 Ultra Low Input to prepare fractions that had low cell numbers. Points from the study as a whole: Contamination by abundant bulk-population clonotypes could be present in FACS-sorted repertoires. Most primary-vaccination clones reappeared after the booster (just under 98% CD4, roughly 88% CD8).

CDR1 is LNHDA and CDR2 is SQIVND in the germline V gene (reference sequence). The CDR3 covers 14 residues. Between the trimmed V and J ends, which lost 6 bases and 1 base, there was a span of 12 bases. UMIs and a universal primer site were added when TCR cDNA was made by 5'RACE template switching. MiXCR, run by TCRdb on the 5' RACE reads, gives a single entry per CDR3 protein. The top ten clones hold more than 15% of a sample with approximately 340,000 distinct CDR3 sequences, roughly 8.7% of them seen once. A remark on this clonotype: Antigen unknown.

The receptor comes from a man aged 18 to 29 who received the YFV17D yellow fever vaccine. The V call is TRBV19, the J call TRBJ1-1; no reliable D call. The sequencing here drew on PBMCs, taken on the day of the first yellow fever vaccination. This CDR3 is CASRPLDGNTEAFF. In nucleotides, the CDR3 is TGTGCCAGTAGGCCGCTCGACGGGAACACTGAAGCTTTCTTT.